The rows below give T cell receptor beta chains drawn from one sample of a study of blood T cell repertoires in COVID-19. Clones were read by immunoSEQ multiplex PCR, and TCRdb kept only the in-frame ones, dropping some. The data hold around 300,000 clones, with just under 90% observed a single time. Sequencing used PBMCs or T cells enriched from blood (not recorded which). Receptor source: a woman aged 25 to 45 who had recovered from COVID-19. Each CDR3 is given with its conserved first and last residue. The D gene is left open where the match is weak. Clone size is not always given. Where it is, it says once, few, many or a class for expanded clones.

>TRBJ1-4|TRBD1|once|TRBV5-1
CASNPGQELTNEKLFF
TGCGCCAGTAACCCGGGACAGGAGTTAACTAATGAAAAACTGTTTTTT
>TRBJ1-2|TRBD1|.|TRBV7-2
CASSLYTGVHYGYTF
TGTGCCAGCAGCTTATACACAGGGGTGCACTATGGCTACACCTTC
>TRBJ1-6|.|.|TRBV5-1
CASSPGQLRGLNSPLHF
TGCGCCAGCAGCCCCGGACAGTTGAGGGGATTGAATTCACCCCTCCACTTT
>TRBJ1-4|TRBD1|.|TRBV5-6
CASSLAGSGQGEKLFF
TGTGCCAGCAGCTTGGCGGGGTCGGGACAGGGGGAAAAACTGTTTTTT
>TRBJ2-1|TRBD2|.|TRBV10-2
CASSELAGVDEQFF
TGCGCCAGCAGTGAGCTAGCGGGAGTGGATGAGCAGTTCTTC
>TRBJ2-3|.|.|TRBV10-3
CAISDEVEDTQYF
TGTGCCATCAGTGACGAAGTAGAAGATACGCAGTATTTT
>TRBJ1-2|.|.|TRBV15
CATSREGDIKGYTF
TGTGCCACCAGCAGAGAAGGGGACATTAAGGGCTACACCTTC
>TRBJ1-1|.|.|TRBV4-1
CASSQELVPMNTEAFF
TGCGCCAGCAGCCAAGAGTTAGTACCCATGAACACTGAAGCTTTCTTT
>TRBJ1-1|.|.|TRBV4-1
CASNLGNFVDTEAFF
TGCGCCAGCAACCTCGGGAATTTTGTGGACACTGAAGCTTTCTTT
>TRBJ1-2|.|once|TRBV7-2
CASSLGTGYGYTF
TGTGCCAGCAGCTTAGGCACGGGTTATGGCTACACCTTC
>TRBJ2-4|TRBD1|.|TRBV25-1
CASSESGTGAKNIQYF
TGTGCCAGCAGTGAATCCGGGACAGGGGCCAAAAACATTCAGTACTTC
>TRBJ1-1|TRBD1|.|TRBV5-1
CASSFITGQDTEAFF
TGCGCCAGCAGCTTTATAACGGGACAGGACACTGAAGCTTTCTTT
>TRBJ2-7|.|.|TRBV6-6
CASSSGVNEQYF
TGTGCCAGCAGTTCGGGGGTCAACGAGCAGTACTTC
>TRBJ1-5|.|.|TRBV3-1/TRBV3-2
CASSQELNQPQHF
TGTGCCAGCAGCCAAGAACTCAATCAGCCCCAGCATTTT
>TRBJ2-1|TRBD1|.|TRBV5-1
CASLGQGGFGNEQFF
TGCGCCAGCCTAGGACAGGGCGGGTTTGGGAATGAGCAGTTCTTC
>TRBJ1-1|.|.|TRBV3-1/TRBV3-2
CASSQVAGSNTEAFF
TGTGCCAGCAGCCAAGTGGCTGGCTCGAACACTGAAGCTTTCTTT
>TRBJ2-3|.|.|TRBV29-1
CSGEEPGTDTQYF
TGCAGCGGCGAAGAACCAGGCACAGATACGCAGTATTTT
>TRBJ1-2|.|.|TRBV5-4
CASSLVSGPWYGYTF
TGTGCCAGCAGCTTGGTATCGGGTCCCTGGTATGGCTACACCTTC
>TRBJ1-2|TRBD1|.|TRBV28
CASSLPQTGRWYGYTF
TGTGCCAGCAGTTTACCCCAGACAGGGCGCTGGTATGGCTACACCTTC
>TRBJ1-2|.|once|TRBV30
CAWKRGVNYGYTF
TGTGCCTGGAAACGGGGGGTTAACTATGGCTACACCTTC
>TRBJ2-1|TRBD2|once|TRBV27
CASSSTGLAGRSSYNEQFF
TGTGCCAGCAGTTCAACGGGACTAGCGGGACGAAGCTCCTACAATGAGCAGTTCTTC
>TRBJ1-5|TRBD1|.|TRBV7-8
CASSPSQGFSYSNQPQHF
TGTGCCAGCAGCCCTTCACAGGGGTTCTCTTATAGCAATCAGCCCCAGCATTTT
>TRBJ1-5|.|.|TRBV28
CASSFRQEDQPQHF
TGTGCCAGCAGTTTTCGACAGGAAGATCAGCCCCAGCATTTT
>TRBJ1-1|.|.|TRBV5-4
CASSPAGRYTEAFF
TGTGCCAGCAGCCCCGCGGGGCGATACACTGAAGCTTTCTTT
>TRBJ1-4|TRBD1|.|TRBV6-5
CASGQDLNEKLFF
TGTGCCAGCGGACAGGACCTTAATGAAAAACTGTTTTTT
>TRBJ2-7|TRBD2|.|TRBV29-1
CSVEPICRLAGVRYEQYF
TGCAGCGTTGAACCTATTTGTAGACTAGCGGGAGTCCGTTACGAGCAGTACTTC
>TRBJ2-6|TRBD1|.|TRBV5-1
CASSRTGAGANVLTF
TGCGCCAGCAGCCGGACAGGGGCCGGGGCCAACGTCCTGACTTTC
>TRBJ1-2|.|.|TRBV5-1
CASSLDRFNYGYTF
TGCGCCAGCAGCTTGGACAGGTTTAACTATGGCTACACCTTC
>TRBJ2-1|TRBD2|.|TRBV7-2
CASSPNQAGGGTDEQFF
TGTGCCAGCAGCCCAAACCAAGCGGGAGGGGGTACCGATGAGCAGTTCTTC
>TRBJ2-5|.|.|TRBV30
CAWSKGLETQYF
TGTGCCTGGAGCAAGGGGTTGGAGACCCAGTACTTC
>TRBJ2-3|TRBD1|.|TRBV7-2
CASSLDRDRPYTQYF
TGTGCCAGCAGCTTGGACCGGGACAGGCCATATACGCAGTATTTT
>TRBJ2-7|TRBD2|.|TRBV10-3
CAIRQGLAGYEQYF
TGTGCCATCAGGCAGGGACTAGCGGGCTACGAGCAGTACTTC
>TRBJ1-3|.|.|TRBV6-5
CASRESSGNTIYF
TGTGCCAGCAGAGAGAGCTCTGGAAACACCATATATTTT